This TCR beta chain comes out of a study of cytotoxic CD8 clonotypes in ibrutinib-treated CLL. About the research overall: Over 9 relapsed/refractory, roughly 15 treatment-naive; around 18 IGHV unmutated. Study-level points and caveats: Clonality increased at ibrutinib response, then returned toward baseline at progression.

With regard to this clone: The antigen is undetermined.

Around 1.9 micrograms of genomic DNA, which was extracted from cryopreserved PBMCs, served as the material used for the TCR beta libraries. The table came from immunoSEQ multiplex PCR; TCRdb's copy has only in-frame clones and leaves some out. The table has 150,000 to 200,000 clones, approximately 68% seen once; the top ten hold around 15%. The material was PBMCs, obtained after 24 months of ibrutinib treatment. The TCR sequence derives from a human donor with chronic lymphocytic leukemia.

The CDR3 nucleotides are TGTGCCAGCAGCTTTGGCGGGGTCTCCTACGAGCAGTACTTC. Translating it yields CASSFGGVSYEQYF. The chain recombines TRBV11-2 with TRBJ2-7; weak D call: TRBD2 (6 bases). Trimming stripped 3 bases from V and 0 bases from J, with 9 bases between. CDR1 and CDR2 (germline): SGHAT, FQNNGV. There are 14 residues in the CDR3.